The 14 T cell receptor beta chains presented below share a single source sample, sequenced in a study of CD8 T cell repertoires and HIV-1 epitope variants. The data were produced by immunoSEQ multiplex PCR, yet TCRdb's version contains in-frame clones alone and is incomplete. The table includes approximately 4,700 clones, approximately 73% detected once. Antigens for these TCRs are unknown. The specimen sequenced was cultured CD8+ T cells derived from PBMCs. The receptors shown here come from a male donor with HIV.

This clone occurred a few times. This rearrangement joins TRBV28 to TRBJ2-2; 9 bases fit TRBD2. CDR3 size: 15 residues. V lost 5 bases to trimming and J lost 3 bases; unmatched junction nucleotides: 4. In germline, CDR1 is MDHEN, CDR2 SYDVKM. The CDR3 sequence is CASSLGTSHTGELFF. The CDR3 nucleotides read TGTGCCAGCAGTCTCGGGACTAGCCACACCGGGGAGCTGTTTTTT.

V is TRBV9 and J is TRBJ2-1; 9 bases fit TRBD1. The CDR3 contains 16 residues. After removal of 3 bases from V and 4 bases from J, the junction contained 8 bases not matched to a gene. Per germline, CDR1 SGDLS and CDR2 YYNGEE. CDR3 nucleotide sequence: TGTGCCAGCAGCGCGACCGGGACAGGGATTTACAATGAGCAGTTCTTC. The encoded protein is CASSATGTGIYNEQFF.

V gene TRBV4-2 combines with J gene TRBJ2-5; 15 bases are shared with TRBD2. The CDR3 runs 19 residues. V lost 0 bases and J lost 2; bases outside the gene matches: 7. The germline gives CDR1 LGHNA, CDR2 YNFKEQ. CDR3 DNA sequence: TGTGCCAGCAGCCAAGATCGGGGACTAGCGGGGGGACCACAAGAGACCCAGTACTTC. Translated, it gives CASSQDRGLAGGPQETQYF.

V and J are TRBV6-5 and TRBJ1-2; D is unresolved. The V gene's germline CDR1 is MNHEY and CDR2 SVGAGI. The V gene lost 0 bases and the J gene lost 3 bases, with 8 bases spanning the gap. This CDR3 spans 14 amino acids. DNA of the CDR3: TGTGCCAGCAGTTACTCGACTGGGGACTATGGCTACACCTTC. It is translated as CASSYSTGDYGYTF.

The V call is TRBV18, the J call TRBJ2-3; TRBD1 aligns across 7 bases. V was clipped by 1 base and J by 2 bases; unmatched bases: 6. The length of the CDR3 is 16 residues. CDR1 and CDR2 (germline): KGHSH, LQKENI. CDR3 loop: CASSPLGGSTTDTQYF. Here the CDR3 DNA reads TGTGCCAGCTCACCACTAGGGGGCAGTACCACAGATACGCAGTATTTT.

This clone was found a few times. V gene TRBV18 combines with J gene TRBJ1-2; 8 nucleotides line up with TRBD1. Unmatched junction bases numbered 6, after V lost 3 bases and J lost 3 bases. The CDR3 is 15 amino acids. Germline CDR1 is KGHSH and CDR2 is LQKENI. CDR3 residues: CASSPMDRADYGYTF. CDR3 DNA sequence: TGTGCCAGCTCACCTATGGACAGGGCGGACTATGGCTACACCTTC. Full variable domain (outside the CDR3, taken from reference TRBV18 and TRBJ1-2): NAGVMQNPRHLVRRRGQEARLRCSPMKGHSHVYWYRQLPEEGLKFMVYLQKENIIDESGMPKERFSAEFPKEGPSILRIQQVVRGDSAAYFCASSPMDRADYGYTFGSGTRLTVV.

The chain has TRBV13 and TRBJ2-2, with 11 bases that match TRBD2. This CDR3 is built from 18 residues. From germline, CDR1 is PRHDT and CDR2 FYEKMQ (reference sequence). Germline trimming cut 4 bases from V and 3 bases from J; bases unmatched to any gene: 10. Written as DNA, the CDR3 is TGTGCCAGCAGCTACCCCGTAACTAGCGGGAGTCACACCGGGGAGCTGTTTTTT. It yields the protein CASSYPVTSGSHTGELFF.

This clone was detected only once. The chain employs TRBV11-2 and TRBJ2-5; D is unresolved. The length of the CDR3 is 14 residues. Trimming left V 0 bases short and J 5 bases short, with 10 bases between. Germline CDR1 reads SGHAT; CDR2 reads FQNNGV. The CDR3 is CASSLDALGETQYF. The CDR3 DNA reads TGTGCCAGCAGCTTAGATGCACTGGGGGAGACCCAGTACTTC. Supplemented by reference TRBV11-2 and TRBJ2-5, the full variable domain reads EAGVAQSPRYKIIEKRQSVAFWCNPISGHATLYWYQQILGQGPKLLIQFQNNGVVDDSQLPKDRFSAERLKGVDSTLKIQPAKLEDSAVYLCASSLDALGETQYFGPGTRLLVL.

The chain carries TRBV27 and TRBJ1-4, with TRBD1 as a possible D gene (5 bases). In germline, CDR1 is MNHEY, CDR2 SMNVEV (reference sequence). The V end lost 3 bases, the J end lost 8 bases, and 16 bases lay between the germline ends. The CDR3 extends over 15 amino acids. CDR3 nucleotide sequence: TGTGCCAGCAGTTTTGTCACTGGGGGAGTCGAAAAACTGTTTTTT. Translation gives CASSFVTGGVEKLFF.

The chain is built from TRBV9 and TRBJ2-7; tentatively, D is TRBD1 (5 bases). This CDR3 has 13 amino acids. Per the germline V gene, CDR1 is SGDLS and CDR2 is YYNGEE. V shed 4 bases and J shed 3 bases, with 11 bases lying between them. CDR3 nucleotides: TGTGCCAGCAGCCCCCAAACAGGCTACGAGCAGTACTTC. Translation gives CASSPQTGYEQYF. Combining the CDR3 with reference TRBV9 and TRBJ2-7 gives the whole variable domain DSGVTQTPKHLITATGQRVTLRCSPRSGDLSVYWYQQSLDQGLQFLIQYYNGEERAKGNILERFSAQQFPDLHSELNLSSLELGDSALYFCASSPQTGYEQYFGPGTRLTVT.

CDR3 amino acids: CASSFYGQGGNAGANVLTF. CDR3 coding DNA: TGTGCCAGCAGCTTCTACGGACAGGGAGGAAACGCTGGGGCCAACGTCCTGACTTTC. The rearrangement links TRBV7-8 to TRBJ2-6, with 8 bases lining up with TRBD1. Germline V gives CDR1 SGHVS, CDR2 FQNEAQ. J lost 2 bases, V lost 3 bases, and 12 bases had no gene match. The CDR3 totals 19 residues.

The chain links TRBV7-9 to TRBJ1-1; 8 bases line up with TRBD1. Per germline, CDR1 SEHNR and CDR2 FQNEAQ (reference sequence). Losses at the gene ends were 4 bases for V and 4 bases for J; bases not matched to a gene: 8. The CDR3 has 15 residues. The DNA of the CDR3 is TGTGCCAGCAGCTCGACAGGGGTCATTAGCACTGAAGCTTTCTTT. This codes for CASSSTGVISTEAFF.

This clone appeared a few times. The chain employs TRBV4-3 and TRBJ2-5; D perhaps matches TRBD2 (5 bases). The CDR3 sequence is 14 residues long. V shed 4 bases and J shed 5 bases, with 14 bases lying between them. Per the germline V gene, CDR1 is LGHNA and CDR2 is YSLEER. In nucleotides, the CDR3 is TGCGCCAGCAGCCTGGATCCGAGGGCGGAGACCCAGTACTTC. Protein: CASSLDPRAETQYF.

CDR3 in DNA: TGTGCCAGCAGCTTAACGACAGGGGAAGGTAACTATGGCTACACCTTC. Translating it yields CASSLTTGEGNYGYTF. The gene calls are TRBV7-9 and TRBJ1-2; TRBD1 agrees at 8 bases. This CDR3 is built from 16 residues. CDR1 is SEHNR, CDR2 FQNEAQ, per germline (reference sequence). V lost 2 bases, J lost 1 base, and 6 bases stayed unmatched.